A single sample gave rise to the 12 T cell receptor beta chains below, sequenced in a study of blood T cell repertoires in COVID-19. Here immunoSEQ multiplex PCR was the method, and the copy in TCRdb shows in-frame clones only, minus some. The sample holds 200,000 to 300,000 clones, over 75% seen once. Sequencing input: PBMCs or T cells enriched from blood (not recorded which). The receptor set was obtained from a woman aged 40 to 49 who had been exposed to COVID-19.

This clone has just a few counts. CDR3 sequence reads: CASSPRYTGTSGANVLTF. CDR3 coding DNA: TGTGCCAGCAGCCCTAGATATACAGGGACCTCTGGGGCCAACGTCCTGACTTTC. The chain uses TRBV3-1 (or the pseudogene TRBV3-2) and TRBJ2-6; possibly TRBD1 for D (6 bases). Germline assignment: CDR1 LGHDT and CDR2 YNNKEL (reference sequence). The CDR3 consists of 18 residues. Deletions cut 4 bases from V and 0 bases from J, with 16 bases between.

The chain joins TRBV28 to TRBJ1-2, with 7 bases matching TRBD1. Germline lookup yields CDR1 MDHEN and CDR2 SYDVKM. V was pared by 5 bases and J by 7 bases, with 13 bases of the junction left unmatched. The CDR3 is made up of 15 amino acids. The chain's CDR3 is CASSPSSTGMTGYTF. The CDR3 DNA reads as TGTGCCAGCAGTCCATCTTCGACAGGGATGACTGGCTACACCTTC.

The chain is built from TRBV13 and TRBJ2-1, with TRBD1 identical over 10 bases. The V segment lost 4 bases and the J segment 6 bases; nucleotides outside the gene matches: 3. Looked up from germline, CDR1 is PRHDT and CDR2 is FYEKMQ (reference sequence). The CDR3 is 14 amino acids. CDR3 sequence reads: CASSSGTGVNEQFF. The CDR3 nucleotides read TGTGCCAGCAGCTCCGGGACAGGGGTCAATGAGCAGTTCTTC.

This clone appeared once. The chain uses TRBV19 and TRBJ1-5, with D uncertain. Deletions cut 6 bases from V and 0 bases from J, with 24 bases between. The CDR3 contains 19 residues. Germline CDR1 is LNHDA and CDR2 is SQIVND (reference sequence). The CDR3 is CASSAREDVRGYSNQPQHF. The CDR3 DNA reads TGTGCCAGTAGCGCCCGGGAGGACGTACGGGGTTATAGCAATCAGCCCCAGCATTTT.

This clone was seen just once. The chain couples TRBV7-6 to TRBJ2-5, with 8 bases identical to TRBD2. The CDR3 length is 15 residues. V lost 2 bases and J lost 4; bases outside the gene matches: 6. Germline CDR1 SGHVS, CDR2 FNYEAQ. The CDR3 nucleotides are TGTGCCAGCAGCTTAAATGTCGGGGGGGCAGAGACCCAGTACTTC. Protein product: CASSLNVGGAETQYF. The complete variable domain, with remaining parts taken from reference TRBV7-6 and TRBJ2-5, reads GAGVSQSPRYKVTKRGQDVALRCDPISGHVSLYWYRQALGQGPEFLTYFNYEAQQDKSGLPNDRFSAERPEGSISTLTIQRTEQRDSAMYRCASSLNVGGAETQYFGPGTRLLVL.

This clone was found once. An end of the junction does not agree with germline; a read error may underlie this. J is TRBJ2-5 and V is TRBV27; D perhaps matches TRBD2 (5 bases). This CDR3 has 14 amino acids. From germline, CDR1 is MNHEY and CDR2 SMNVEV (reference sequence). In nucleotides, the CDR3 is TGTGCCAGCAGTTTAAGTACTAGTCAAGGGACCCAGTACTTC. Its translation: CASSLSTSQGTQYF.

The gene calls are TRBV12-5 and TRBJ2-2; D unresolved. Germline V gene lookup returns CDR1 LGHNT and CDR2 FRNRAP. Between the trimmed V and J ends, which lost 1 base and 5 bases, there was a span of 8 bases. The CDR3 length is 14 residues. The chain's CDR3 is CASGLGTETGELFF. DNA for the CDR3: TGTGCTAGTGGTTTGGGAACAGAAACCGGGGAGCTGTTTTTT.

The rearrangement joins TRBV18 to TRBJ2-5; weak D call: TRBD2 (5 bases). The germline gives CDR1 KGHSH, CDR2 LQKENI. The CDR3 loop spans 14 amino acids. V was trimmed by 4 bases and J by 5 bases, leaving 14 bases between them. CDR3 region: CASSRVAWVETQYF. Written as DNA, the CDR3 is TGTGCCAGCTCACGCGTAGCGTGGGTGGAGACCCAGTACTTC.

The chain links TRBV27 to TRBJ1-1; TRBD1 is a possible D gene (5 bases). The CDR3 has 14 residues. CDR1 and CDR2 from the germline V gene are MNHEY and SMNVEV (reference sequence). Trimming removed 4 bases at V and 4 bases at J, with 13 bases between. CDR3 nucleotides: TGTGCCAGCAGTTGGGGGGTGGGGACCACTGAAGCTTTCTTT. Translated, it gives CASSWGVGTTEAFF.

This clone was detected only once. J is TRBJ1-6 and V is TRBV30, with D unclear. Germline loops: CDR1 GTSNPN, CDR2 SVGIG (reference sequence). The CDR3 is 17 amino acids. V was cut by 0 bases and J by 0 bases, with 12 bases left in between. The CDR3: CAWSVGIRGSYNSPLHF. CDR3 sequence (DNA): TGTGCCTGGAGTGTAGGGATTCGGGGCTCCTATAATTCACCCCTCCACTTT. The whole variable domain, remainder taken from reference TRBV30 and TRBJ1-6, is SQTIHQWPATLVQPVGSPLSLECTVEGTSNPNLYWYRQAAGRGLQLLFYSVGIGQISSEVPQNLSASRPQDRQFILSSKKLLLSDSGFYLCAWSVGIRGSYNSPLHFGNGTRLTVT.

V and J are TRBV11-2 and TRBJ2-7, with TRBD1 identical over 7 bases. Germline loops: CDR1 SGHAT, CDR2 FQNNGV. The CDR3 has 16 amino acids. The ends lost 1 base at V and 3 bases at J; junction bases unmatched: 9. CDR3 residues: CASSLGGAQGIYEQYV. CDR3 sequence (DNA): TGTGCCAGCAGCTTAGGAGGGGCACAGGGGATCTACGAGCAGTACGTC.

The rearrangement links TRBV9 to TRBJ1-5; a possible D gene is TRBD1 (6 bases). CDR1 SGDLS and CDR2 YYNGEE come from the germline V gene. The CDR3 length is 15 residues. The V end lost 3 bases, the J end lost 1 base, and 11 bases lay between the germline ends. The CDR3 loop reads CASSAQGYSNQPQHF. In nucleotides, the CDR3 is TGTGCCAGCAGCGCACAGGGTTACAGCAATCAGCCCCAGCATTTT.